A selection of T cell receptor beta chains follows, all from one sample in a study of T cell responses to AZD1222 COVID-19 vaccine. Clones were sequenced by immunoSEQ multiplex PCR, and TCRdb holds only the in-frame ones, with some missing. Here the sample spans about 210,000 clones, around 94% being singletons. This specimen was peripheral blood, taken 28 days after the second dose of the MenACWY control vaccine. The source is an adult who received the MenACWY meningococcal vaccine as a control. The CDR3 runs from the conserved cysteine through the conserved F or W. The D gene is left open where the match is weak. Size values are once, few and many counts, or a class for expanded clones, and some rows have none.

j_call	v_call	d_call	clone_size	cdr3_aa	cdr3_nt
TRBJ1-5	TRBV18	NA	NA	CASSPGEGNQPQHF	TGTGCCAGCTCACCGGGCGAGGGAAATCAGCCCCAGCATTTT
TRBJ1-6	TRBV20-1	TRBD1	NA	CSASDRVSPLHF	TGCAGTGCTAGTGACAGGGTTTCACCCCTCCACTTT
TRBJ1-2	TRBV7-6	TRBD1	NA	CASSPSPGTVYGYTF	TGTGCCAGCAGCCCCAGCCCCGGGACAGTATATGGCTACACCTTC
TRBJ2-5	TRBV7-3	NA	NA	CASSPWGGDIQETQYF	TGTGCCAGCAGCCCCTGGGGAGGGGACATCCAAGAGACCCAGTACTTC
TRBJ2-3	TRBV29-1	TRBD2	NA	CSVDTSGTHTDTQYF	TGCAGCGTTGACACTAGCGGGACGCACACAGATACGCAGTATTTT
TRBJ1-5	TRBV19	TRBD1	NA	CASSIFARQGRNQPQHF	TGTGCCAGTAGTATATTCGCCCGACAGGGTAGGAATCAGCCCCAGCATTTT
TRBJ1-6	TRBV6-5	NA	once	CASRGSNSPLHF	TGTGCCAGCAGGGGAAGTAATTCACCCCTCCACTTT
TRBJ1-4	TRBV3-1/TRBV3-2	TRBD1	NA	CASSLRLTGVANEKLFF	TGTGCCAGCAGCCTACGTCTCACAGGGGTAGCTAATGAAAAACTGTTTTTT
TRBJ1-2	TRBV28	TRBD1	NA	CASSLGTGKLYGYTF	TGTGCCAGCAGTTTGGGGACAGGGAAACTCTATGGCTACACCTTC
TRBJ2-2	TRBV5-6	NA	NA	CASSFGTGAGELFF	TGTGCCAGCAGCTTTGGGACGGGGGCCGGGGAGCTGTTTTTT
TRBJ1-4	TRBV5-1	TRBD1	NA	CASGQGTNEKLFF	TGCGCCAGCGGACAGGGAACAAATGAAAAACTGTTTTTT
TRBJ2-5	TRBV6-5	TRBD2	NA	CASSYDPSGETQYF	TGTGCCAGCAGTTACGATCCTAGCGGGGAGACCCAGTACTTC
TRBJ2-7	TRBV21-1	NA	NA	CASSITGTSYEQYF	TGTGCCAGCAGCATAACGGGGACAAGCTACGAGCAGTACTTC
TRBJ1-2	TRBV28	NA	few	CASSSAGSYGYTF	TGTGCCAGCAGTTCGGCGGGTTCCTATGGCTACACCTTC
TRBJ2-7	TRBV5-1	NA	NA	CASRGSGGRTYEQYF	TGCGCCAGCAGGGGTAGCGGCGGACGGACCTACGAGCAGTACTTC
TRBJ2-7	TRBV9	TRBD2	NA	CASSQGLADYEQYF	TGTGCCAGCAGCCAGGGACTAGCGGACTACGAGCAGTACTTC
TRBJ1-1	TRBV7-9	TRBD1	NA	CASSGTGATEAFF	TGTGCCAGCAGCGGGACAGGGGCCACTGAAGCTTTCTTT
TRBJ2-6	TRBV5-6	NA	NA	CASSLDISSGANVLTF	TGTGCCAGCAGCTTGGACATTAGCTCTGGGGCCAACGTCCTGACTTTC
TRBJ2-7	TRBV4-2	TRBD1	NA	CASSRTDRGHGTSGEQYF	TGTGCCAGCAGCCGAACGGACAGGGGGCATGGAACCAGCGGCGAGCAGTACTTC
TRBJ2-2	TRBV9	NA	NA	CASRGAGGELFF	TGTGCCAGCAGGGGGGCCGGCGGGGAGCTGTTTTTT
TRBJ1-1	TRBV6-2/TRBV6-3	NA	once	CASSFTGRDTEAFF	TGTGCCAGCAGTTTTACAGGGAGGGACACTGAAGCTTTCTTT
TRBJ2-1	TRBV19	TRBD1	NA	CASSLGTGEQFF	TGTGCCAGTAGTTTGGGGACAGGTGAGCAGTTCTTC
TRBJ2-2	TRBV9	NA	NA	CASSRGDASGELFF	TGTGCCAGCAGCAGGGGGGACGCTTCCGGGGAGCTGTTTTTT
TRBJ2-1	TRBV18	NA	NA	CASSPPASSFEQFF	TGTGCCAGCTCACCACCCGCTTCATCCTTTGAGCAGTTCTTC
TRBJ2-1	TRBV18	TRBD1	NA	CASSPPGQGYNEQFF	TGTGCCAGCTCACCACCGGGACAGGGGTACAATGAGCAGTTCTTC
TRBJ1-1	TRBV5-1	NA	NA	CASSGDFNLQGAFF	TGCGCCAGCAGCGGAGATTTTAATTTACAGGGAGCTTTCTTT
TRBJ1-2	TRBV2	NA	once	CASSGEGHYGYTF	TGTGCCAGCAGTGGAGAGGGCCACTATGGCTACACCTTC
TRBJ1-1	TRBV24-1	TRBD1	NA	CATIGQGGTEAFF	TGTGCCACCATAGGACAGGGGGGGACTGAAGCTTTCTTT
TRBJ2-2	TRBV9	NA	NA	CASSGQGSGTGELFF	TGTGCCAGCAGCGGCCAGGGGAGCGGCACCGGGGAGCTGTTTTTT
TRBJ2-7	TRBV11-2	TRBD2	NA	CASSPRVLAPTYEQYF	TGTGCCAGCAGCCCTCGGGTACTAGCGCCGACCTACGAGCAGTACTTC
TRBJ1-5	TRBV4-2	NA	NA	CASSQETGGYQPQHF	TGTGCCAGCAGCCAAGAGACAGGCGGTTATCAGCCCCAGCATTTT
TRBJ1-2	TRBV12-3/TRBV12-4	NA	NA	CASSFGRVEGYTF	TGTGCCAGCAGTTTCGGCAGGGTGGAAGGCTACACCTTC
TRBJ2-2	TRBV19	TRBD2	NA	CASSLLAGGGELFF	TGTGCCAGTTCCTTACTAGCGGGAGGCGGGGAGCTGTTTTTT
TRBJ2-3	TRBV4-3	NA	NA	CASSQDGETGDTQYF	TGCGCCAGCAGCCAAGATGGCGAAACTGGGGATACGCAGTATTTT
TRBJ2-7	TRBV28	NA	NA	CASSFTGNYEQYF	TGTGCCAGCAGTTTCACAGGAAACTACGAGCAGTACTTC
TRBJ2-1	TRBV7-3	NA	NA	CASSLIAGGHNEQFF	TGTGCCAGCAGCTTAATAGCCGGGGGGCACAATGAGCAGTTCTTC
TRBJ2-7	TRBV6-5	NA	NA	CASSYTNHGAYEQYF	TGTGCCAGCAGTTATACTAATCACGGGGCCTACGAGCAGTACTTC
TRBJ2-7	TRBV3-1/TRBV3-2	NA	NA	CASSLGETDYEQYF	TGTGCCAGCAGCCTAGGAGAGACCGACTACGAGCAGTACTTC
TRBJ2-1	TRBV30	NA	NA	CAWSGVRNEQFF	TGTGCCTGGAGTGGAGTGAGGAATGAGCAGTTCTTC
TRBJ1-4	TRBV9	NA	NA	CASSATLGEKLFF	TGTGCCAGCAGCGCGACGTTGGGGGAAAAACTGTTTTTT
TRBJ1-2	TRBV6-1	NA	NA	CASSEALDIRGYTF	TGTGCCAGCAGTGAAGCGCTGGACATACGTGGCTACACCTTC
TRBJ1-1	TRBV6-2/TRBV6-3	NA	NA	CASSPFDKVDTEAFF	TGTGCCAGCAGCCCCTTTGACAAGGTGGACACTGAAGCTTTCTTT